This T cell receptor (beta chain) was identified during a study of cytomegalovirus exposure and HLA in healthy donors. The CDR3 is made up of 14 amino acids. Germline values: CDR1 ENHRY, CDR2 SYGVKD. The V gene lost 6 bases and the J gene lost 4 bases, with 12 bases spanning the gap. PCR amplification relied on 60 Vbeta primers (plus 13 Jbeta primers). Profiled with immunoSEQ multiplex PCR; TCRdb holds only in-frame clones, not every one. Of some 78,000 clones detected, approximately 74% appear once; the ten largest clones hold approximately 9%. The origin of this receptor is a man between 35 and 55 years old in good health and CMV-seropositive. The sequenced sample was PBMCs. This chain joins TRBV10-3 and TRBJ2-2, with D maybe TRBD1 (6 bases). The CDR3 sequence: CAIRGEGGTGELFF. Here the CDR3 DNA reads TGTGCCATCAGGGGGGAAGGGGGCACCGGGGAGCTGTTTTTT.